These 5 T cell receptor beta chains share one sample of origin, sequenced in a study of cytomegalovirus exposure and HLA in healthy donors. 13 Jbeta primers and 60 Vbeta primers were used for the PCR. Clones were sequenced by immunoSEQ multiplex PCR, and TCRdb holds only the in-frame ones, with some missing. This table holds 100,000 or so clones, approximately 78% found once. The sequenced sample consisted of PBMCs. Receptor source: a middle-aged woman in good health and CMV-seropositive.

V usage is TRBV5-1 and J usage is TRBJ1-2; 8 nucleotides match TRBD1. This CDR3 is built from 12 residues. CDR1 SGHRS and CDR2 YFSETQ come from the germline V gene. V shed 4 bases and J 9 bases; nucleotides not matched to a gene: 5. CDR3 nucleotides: TGCGCCAGCAGCACAGACAGGGGAAGCTACACCTTC. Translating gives CASSTDRGSYTF.

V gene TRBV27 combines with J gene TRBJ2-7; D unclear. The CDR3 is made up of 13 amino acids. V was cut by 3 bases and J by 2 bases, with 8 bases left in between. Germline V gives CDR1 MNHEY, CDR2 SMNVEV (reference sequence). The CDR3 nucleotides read TGTGCCAGCAGTTTGTCAGTTACCTACGAGCAGTACTTC. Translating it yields CASSLSVTYEQYF.

The CDR3 DNA follows: TGTGCCAGCAGCTTAAACGGGGGACCCCAAGAGACCCAGTACTTC. Its translation: CASSLNGGPQETQYF. The chain carries TRBV7-3 and TRBJ2-5, with D possibly being TRBD2 (6 bases). This CDR3 region has 15 residues. Germline V gene data show CDR1 as SGHTA and CDR2 as FQGTGA. V was cut by 1 base and J by 1 base, with 10 bases left in between.

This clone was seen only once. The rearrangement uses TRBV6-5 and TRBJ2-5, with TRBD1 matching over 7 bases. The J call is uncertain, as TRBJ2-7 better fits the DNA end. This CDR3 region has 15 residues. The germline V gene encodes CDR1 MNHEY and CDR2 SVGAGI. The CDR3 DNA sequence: TGTGCCAGCAGTTACACTTACAGGGGCTCCTACGAGCAGTACTTC. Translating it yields CASSYTYRGSYEQYF.

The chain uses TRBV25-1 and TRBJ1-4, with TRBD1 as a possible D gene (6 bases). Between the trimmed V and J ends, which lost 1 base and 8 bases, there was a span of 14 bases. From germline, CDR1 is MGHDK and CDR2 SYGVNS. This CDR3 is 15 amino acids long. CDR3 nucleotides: TGTGCCAGCAGTGAATTCGCACAGGGTGGGGAAAAACTGTTTTTT. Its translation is CASSEFAQGGEKLFF.